The 27 T cell receptor beta chains in this list originate from one sample, sequenced in a study of blood T cell repertoires in COVID-19. Sequencing used immunoSEQ multiplex PCR; TCRdb keeps in-frame clones, though not all of them. The profile shows 51,000 or so clones, roughly 86% of them singletons. Sequencing was done on a sample of peripheral blood. The receptors here all came from an elderly man with active or convalescent COVID-19.

The chain links TRBV5-5 to TRBJ2-7, with D perhaps matching TRBD1 (5 bases). The CDR3 is made up of 14 amino acids. Trimming cost V 0 bases and J 6 bases, with 13 bases left between them. Germline V gene sequence: CDR1 SGHKS, CDR2 YYEKEE (reference sequence). The CDR3 nucleotides are TGTGCCAGCAGCTTGGGACCCAGGGAAGCCGAGCAGTACTTC. Its protein is CASSLGPREAEQYF.

This clone was detected only once. The genes are TRBV14 and TRBJ2-7; possible D gene TRBD2, 6 bases. Germline lookup yields CDR1 SGHDN and CDR2 FVKESK. There are 16 residues in the CDR3. Trimming shortened V by 0 bases and J by 2 bases, and 14 bases separated the two germline ends. The chain's CDR3 is CASSQEAASATYEQYF. CDR3 in DNA: TGTGCCAGCAGCCAAGAAGCGGCTAGCGCTACCTACGAGCAGTACTTC.

V gene TRBV28 combines with J gene TRBJ2-1, with 9 bases fitting TRBD1. The CDR3 has 16 amino acids. From germline, CDR1 is MDHEN and CDR2 SYDVKM. The trim removed 7 bases at V and 9 bases at J, leaving 16 bases unmatched. CDR3 DNA: TGTGCCAGCACCCGGACCGGGACAGGGTCTTGGGGTGAGCAGTTCTTC. It yields the protein CASTRTGTGSWGEQFF.

This clone was seen only a few times. The V gene is TRBV5-1, the J gene TRBJ2-3; 8 bases match TRBD2. The CDR3 covers 15 residues. J lost 3 bases, V lost 2 bases, and 5 bases had no gene match. Germline V CDR1 and CDR2: SGHRS, YFSETQ. CDR3 nucleotides: TGCGCCAGCAGCTTCGGGGGGGCCAGGACAGATACGCAGTATTTT. This codes for CASSFGGARTDTQYF.

The chain uses TRBV27 and TRBJ2-7; 13 positions agree with TRBD2. The germline V gene encodes CDR1 MNHEY and CDR2 SMNVEV (reference sequence). V shed 5 bases and J 7 bases; nucleotides not matched to a gene: 8. The CDR3 loop spans 15 amino acids. CDR3 protein: CASSVQPGLAGEQYF. The DNA for the CDR3 is TGTGCCAGCAGTGTTCAACCGGGACTAGCGGGAGAGCAGTACTTC.

The V call is TRBV9, the J call TRBJ2-7; the match to TRBD2 covers 13 bases. Germline assignment: CDR1 SGDLS and CDR2 YYNGEE. V lost 4 bases to trimming and J lost 6 bases; unmatched junction nucleotides: 10. The length of the CDR3 is 16 residues. The CDR3 spells CASSPRGGTSGAEQYF. As DNA, the CDR3 is TGTGCCAGCAGCCCCCGGGGGGGGACTAGCGGGGCCGAGCAGTACTTC. The full variable domain, completed using reference TRBV9 and TRBJ2-7, is DSGVTQTPKHLITATGQRVTLRCSPRSGDLSVYWYQQSLDQGLQFLIQYYNGEERAKGNILERFSAQQFPDLHSELNLSSLELGDSALYFCASSPRGGTSGAEQYFGPGTRLTVT.

V gene TRBV3-1 (or the pseudogene TRBV3-2) combines with J gene TRBJ1-6, with D maybe TRBD1 (6 bases). This CDR3 is built from 12 residues. The germline V gene has CDR1 LGHDT and CDR2 YNNKEL (reference sequence). Deletions cut 1 base from V and 12 bases from J, with 7 bases between. The CDR3 protein is CASSQGTVPLHF. As DNA, the CDR3 is TGTGCCAGCAGCCAAGGGACAGTACCCCTCCACTTT.

The chain carries TRBV13 and TRBJ2-3; D may be TRBD1 (6 bases). Germline V gene data show CDR1 as PRHDT and CDR2 as FYEKMQ (reference sequence). Between the trimmed V and J ends, which lost 2 bases and 0 bases, there was a span of 12 bases. The CDR3 has 16 residues. CDR3 in DNA: TGTGCCAGCAGCTTAAAGTTCGACAGGAGCACAGATACGCAGTATTTT. Amino acids: CASSLKFDRSTDTQYF.

This clone is deemed medium-sized. This rearrangement joins TRBV28 to TRBJ2-7; possibly TRBD2 for D (5 bases). Trimming took off 6 bases at V and 5 bases at J, with 14 bases between the two ends. Germline-derived CDR1 and CDR2 are MDHEN and SYDVKM. The CDR3 loop spans 13 amino acids. CDR3 loop: CASSRPDGDEQYF. CDR3 sequence (DNA): TGTGCCAGCAGCAGGCCCGACGGGGACGAGCAGTACTTC.

The chain combines TRBV11-2 with TRBJ2-1; 7 bases line up with TRBD2. Germline trimming cut 5 bases from V and 10 bases from J; bases unmatched to any gene: 5. Germline loops: CDR1 SGHAT, CDR2 FQNNGV. This CDR3 region has 12 residues. The CDR3 loop reads CASSTPSGEQFF. The CDR3 DNA is TGTGCCAGCAGCACCCCTAGCGGCGAGCAGTTCTTC.

This chain links TRBV9 with TRBJ1-1, with D maybe TRBD1 (5 bases). The CDR3 runs to 18 residues. Trimming shortened V by 3 bases and J by 7 bases, and 28 bases separated the two germline ends. CDR1 is SGDLS and CDR2 is YYNGEE in the germline V gene. Here the CDR3 reads CASSAGVPWGDTSNEAFF. The CDR3 region has the DNA TGTGCCAGCAGCGCGGGGGTCCCTTGGGGGGATACTTCGAATGAAGCTTTCTTT.

The chain has TRBV28 and TRBJ1-2; 11 bases map to TRBD1. The V segment lost 8 bases and the J segment 7 bases; nucleotides outside the gene matches: 12. Germline CDR1 MDHEN, CDR2 SYDVKM. The CDR3 is made up of 15 amino acids. In nucleotides, the CDR3 is TGTGCCAGCGGAGGGCCCGGACAGGGGGCAGCTGGCTACACCTTC. Amino acid sequence: CASGGPGQGAAGYTF.

This clone was recorded once. The rearrangement joins TRBV2 to TRBJ2-1; maybe TRBD2 (5 bases). The V end was cut by 7 bases, the J end by 5 bases, with 24 bases between. Germline V gene data show CDR1 as SNHLY and CDR2 as FYNNEI. This CDR3 comprises 17 residues. The CDR3 loop is CASTKRAISPIDNEQFF. The CDR3 region has the DNA TGTGCCAGCACCAAGAGGGCCATTTCCCCCATAGACAATGAGCAGTTCTTC.

The V gene is TRBV18, the J gene TRBJ2-2; tentatively, D is TRBD1 (5 bases). The CDR3 totals 14 residues. The germline V and J ends were trimmed by 6 bases and 0 bases, with 8 bases remaining between them. Germline V gene lookup returns CDR1 KGHSH and CDR2 LQKENI. The CDR3 is CASSPTANTGELFF. CDR3 nucleotides: TGTGCCAGCTCTCCGACAGCGAACACCGGGGAGCTGTTTTTT.

This clone was seen a single time. This sequence joins TRBV5-4 and TRBJ2-5, with 14 bases identical to TRBD2. CDR3 length: 16 residues. The junction had 5 bases not matched to a gene; V was cut back by 3 bases and J by 4 bases. CDR1 SGHNT and CDR2 YYREEE come from the germline V gene (reference sequence). As DNA, the CDR3 is TGTGCCAGCAGCTCCGGGACTAGCGGGGGCACAGAGACCCAGTACTTC. Its translation is CASSSGTSGGTETQYF. The full variable domain, completed using reference TRBV5-4 and TRBJ2-5, is ETGVTQSPTHLIKTRGQQVTLRCSSQSGHNTVSWYQQALGQGPQFIFQYYREEENGRGNFPPRFSGLQFPNYSSELNVNALELDDSALYLCASSSGTSGGTETQYFGPGTRLLVL.

The rearrangement uses TRBV4-3 and TRBJ2-1; 10 nucleotides line up with TRBD2. The J segment lost 7 bases and the V segment lost 0 bases, leaving 12 bases of the junction unmatched. Germline-derived CDR1 and CDR2 are LGHNA and YSLEER. CDR3 length equals 18 residues. CDR3 sequence (DNA): TGCGCCAGCAGCCAAGATGGAGTAGCGGGAGGCCCTTTGAATGAGCAGTTCTTC. Encoded protein: CASSQDGVAGGPLNEQFF.

The rearrangement links TRBV28 to TRBJ1-2; 9 nucleotides agree with TRBD1. This CDR3 has 15 amino acids. CDR1 is MDHEN and CDR2 is SYDVKM in the germline V gene. V trimming: 6 bases; J trimming: 3 bases; junction bases outside the gene matches: 8. The CDR3 loop is CASSSGQGIDYGYTF. DNA of the CDR3: TGTGCCAGCAGCTCAGGACAGGGGATCGACTATGGCTACACCTTC.

The genes are TRBV5-1 and TRBJ1-5; TRBD1 is a possible D gene (6 bases). The CDR3 extends over 14 amino acids. Trimming pared 4 bases from V and 2 bases from J, leaving 10 bases between. In germline, CDR1 is SGHRS, CDR2 YFSETQ. The CDR3 DNA is TGCGCCAGCAGCCAAGGGGGGGGCAATCAGCCCCAGCATTTT. Protein product: CASSQGGGNQPQHF.

V and J are TRBV6-1 and TRBJ2-1; 7 nucleotides match TRBD2. Germline V gives CDR1 MNHNS, CDR2 SASEGT. Unmatched junction bases numbered 9, after V lost 2 bases and J lost 2 bases. This CDR3 comprises 17 residues. In DNA form, the CDR3 reads TGTGCCAGCAGTGAACCGACTAGCCCCGATACCTACAATGAGCAGTTCTTC. Amino acids: CASSEPTSPDTYNEQFF.

The chain carries TRBV18 and TRBJ2-3; D remains unclear. Germline V gives CDR1 KGHSH, CDR2 LQKENI. The CDR3 is 13 residues long. With 2 bases removed from V and 1 base from J, the gap between germline ends came to 4 bases. The CDR3 sequence is CASSPGGTDTQYF. In nucleotides, the CDR3 is TGTGCCAGCTCACCAGGAGGCACAGATACGCAGTATTTT.

This clone showed up just a few times. The chain links TRBV14 to TRBJ2-2; D possibly corresponds to TRBD2 (6 bases). The CDR3 spans 15 residues. The V gene's germline CDR1 is SGHDN and CDR2 FVKESK. Trimming pared 2 bases from V and 6 bases from J, leaving 13 bases between. CDR3 DNA: TGTGCCAGCAGCCAATTGACTAGTTCCTCCGGGGAGCTGTTTTTT. Its protein is CASSQLTSSSGELFF.

This chain joins TRBV7-3 and TRBJ1-2; the D gene is possibly TRBD1 (6 bases). V lost 5 bases, J lost 4 bases, and 14 bases lay in between. In germline, CDR1 is SGHTA, CDR2 FQGTGA. CDR3 length: 14 residues. DNA for the CDR3: TGTGCCAGCAGCCAGACAGGCGCGGGCTATGGCTACACCTTC. Its translation is CASSQTGAGYGYTF.

This chain uses TRBV19 with TRBJ1-6; D might be TRBD1 (5 bases). CDR1 is LNHDA, CDR2 SQIVND, per germline (reference sequence). The V end lost 3 bases, the J end lost 5 bases, and 11 bases lay between the germline ends. The CDR3 extends over 15 amino acids. The CDR3 DNA reads as TGTGCCAGTAGTATTCGCCCCAGGGATAATTCACCCCTCCACTTT. It is translated as CASSIRPRDNSPLHF.

The chain carries TRBV28 and TRBJ1-5; a weak D match, TRBD1 (5 bases). The CDR3 is 15 residues long. Germline values: CDR1 MDHEN, CDR2 SYDVKM. Trimming removed 2 bases from V and 4 bases from J, with 12 bases in between. The DNA of the CDR3 is TGTGCCAGCAGTTTACGGGGGACGGGAAATCAGCCCCAGCATTTT. Translated: CASSLRGTGNQPQHF.

This rearrangement joins TRBV4-3 to TRBJ2-7; D may be TRBD2 (6 bases). The CDR3 is 17 residues long. Between the trimmed V and J ends, which lost 3 bases and 2 bases, there was a span of 20 bases. From germline, CDR1 is LGHNA and CDR2 YSLEER. The CDR3 coding sequence is TGCGCCAGCAGCCAGGAATGGGACTTCTGGAACACCTACGAGCAGTACTTC. This sequence encodes CASSQEWDFWNTYEQYF.

This chain uses TRBV4-3 with TRBJ2-7; D perhaps matches TRBD1 (6 bases). Germline CDR1 is LGHNA and CDR2 is YSLEER. There are 15 residues in the CDR3. The V gene lost 0 bases and the J gene lost 6 bases, with 15 bases spanning the gap. The CDR3 coding sequence is TGCGCCAGCAGCCAAGATCAGGGGCGGAGGTCCGAGCAGTACTTC. It is translated as CASSQDQGRRSEQYF.

This rearrangement joins TRBV9 to TRBJ2-1; the D gene is possibly TRBD2 (6 bases). CDR1 is SGDLS and CDR2 is YYNGEE in the germline V gene. The CDR3 consists of 14 residues. Trimming removed 4 bases at V and 4 bases at J, with 12 bases between. For the CDR3, the DNA is TGTGCCAGCAGCCCCCTGGGGGGTTACAATGAGCAGTTCTTC. This gives the protein CASSPLGGYNEQFF. The full variable domain, its missing parts supplied by reference TRBV9 and TRBJ2-1, is DSGVTQTPKHLITATGQRVTLRCSPRSGDLSVYWYQQSLDQGLQFLIQYYNGEERAKGNILERFSAQQFPDLHSELNLSSLELGDSALYFCASSPLGGYNEQFFGPGTRLTVL.